The rows below give T cell receptor beta chains drawn from one sample of a study of CD8+CD57+ T cells in acquired aplastic anemia. TCRdb re-derived calls from the reads in MiXCR, one entry per CDR3 protein. The top ten hold around 12% of the sample, which has 150,000 to 180,000 distinct CDR3 sequences, approximately 52% seen once. The sequenced sample was sorted CD4+, CD8+, or CD8+CD57+ T cells (not recorded which) from PBMCs. The receptors originated from a human donor with aplastic anemia. CDR3s include the opening cysteine and the closing phenylalanine or tryptophan. The D gene is left open where the match is weak. Expanded clones get a size class; other rows say once, few or many, or leave the size out.

>many|TRBD1|TRBV6-1|15|TRBJ2-5
CASSEDRVRERAQYF
TGTGCCAGCAGTGAGGACAGGGTCCGAGAGAGGGCCCAGTACTTC
>NA|NA|TRBV27|13|TRBJ2-3
CASSLLRTDTQYF
TGTGCCAGCAGTCTCCTTCGGACAGATACGCAGTATTTT
>NA|TRBD1|TRBV10-3|15|TRBJ1-5
CAISENTGVPQPQHF
TGTGCCATCAGTGAGAACACAGGGGTTCCTCAGCCCCAGCATTTT
>many|TRBD1|TRBV20-1|13|TRBJ2-7
CSARRTGSYEQYF
TGCAGTGCTAGAAGGACAGGGTCCTACGAGCAGTACTTC
>NA|NA|TRBV25-1|17|TRBJ1-2
CASSAPRAGGRRYGYTF
TGTGCCAGCAGTGCTCCTCGGGCGGGGGGGCGAAGGTATGGCTACACCTTC
>NA|NA|TRBV12-3/TRBV12-4|12|TRBJ2-7
CASSRGSYEQYF
TGTGCCAGCAGTCGTGGCTCCTACGAGCAGTACTTC
>NA|NA|TRBV19|14|TRBJ1-5
CASSTSGINQPQHF
TGTGCCAGTAGTACCTCTGGCATTAATCAGCCCCAGCATTTT
>NA|NA|TRBV7-9|11|TRBJ2-5
CASSSQETQYF
TGTGCCAGCAGCTCACAAGAGACCCAGTACTTC
>NA|TRBD1|TRBV20-1|16|TRBJ2-7
CSAGPAGRTGDDEQYF
TGCAGTGCAGGCCCGGCGGGGAGGACAGGGGACGACGAGCAGTACTTC
>NA|NA|TRBV2|13|TRBJ2-5
CASSQWAQETQYF
TGCGCCAGCAGCCAATGGGCACAAGAGACCCAGTACTTC
>few|TRBD1|TRBV2|13|TRBJ2-7
CASSGTDDYEQYF
TGTGCCAGCAGCGGGACAGACGACTACGAGCAGTACTTC
>NA|TRBD1|TRBV2|15|TRBJ1-6
CASRGGQGNDSPLHF
TGTGCCAGCAGGGGGGGACAGGGGAATGATTCACCCCTCCACTTT
>many|TRBD1|TRBV11-3|14|TRBJ2-7
CASSLGTDPYEQYF
TGTGCCAGCAGCCTGGGGACAGATCCCTACGAGCAGTACTTC
>many|TRBD2|TRBV13|16|TRBJ2-7
CASSLATSGGGYEQYF
TGTGCCAGCAGCTTAGCCACTAGCGGGGGGGGCTACGAGCAGTACTTC
>NA|TRBD2|TRBV10-3|14|TRBJ2-3
CAIWGGTQTNTQYF
TGTGCCATCTGGGGGGGGACTCAGACGAATACGCAGTATTTT
>NA|TRBD2|TRBV20-1|17|TRBJ2-7
CSARDQDSSGRPYEQYF
TGCAGTGCTAGAGATCAGGATTCTAGCGGGAGACCCTACGAGCAGTACTTC
>NA|TRBD1|TRBV20-1|12|TRBJ2-5
CSARGQQETQYF
TGCAGTGCTAGGGGACAGCAAGAGACCCAGTACTTC
>NA|NA|TRBV27|15|TRBJ1-5
CASSDGTPEDQPQHF
TGTGCCAGCAGTGACGGGACTCCCGAGGATCAGCCCCAGCATTTT
>NA|NA|TRBV7-2|13|TRBJ1-6
CASSLDRTSTLHF
TGTGCCAGCAGCTTAGACCGGACGTCAACCCTCCACTTT
>NA|NA|TRBV2|15|TRBJ2-3
CASRIQVGSTDTQYF
TGTGCCAGCAGGATTCAGGTGGGGAGCACAGATACGCAGTATTTT
>NA|TRBD2|TRBV7-8|18|TRBJ2-5
CASSLNPGLAGTQETQYF
TGTGCCAGCAGCTTAAACCCTGGACTAGCGGGCACTCAAGAGACCCAGTACTTC
>NA|TRBD1|TRBV5-1|14|TRBJ2-2
CASSLGQGTGELFF
TGCGCCAGCAGCTTGGGACAGGGTACCGGGGAGCTGTTTTTT
>few|NA|TRBV10-3|13|TRBJ1-1
CAISGGLNTEAFF
TGTGCCATCTCCGGGGGACTGAACACTGAAGCTTTCTTT
>many|NA|TRBV20-1|13|TRBJ1-2
CSARDPDNYGYTF
TGCAGTGCTAGAGACCCTGATAACTATGGCTACACCTTC
>NA|NA|TRBV5-1|14|TRBJ1-1
CASSLERRNTEAFF
TGCGCCAGCAGCTTGGAAAGACGGAACACTGAAGCTTTCTTT
>NA|NA|TRBV10-3|14|TRBJ1-5
CAISDPREDQPQHF
TGTGCCATCAGTGACCCGCGTGAGGATCAGCCCCAGCATTTT
>few|NA|TRBV11-1|15|TRBJ2-3
CASSPGQTSTDTQYF
TGTGCCAGCAGCCCCGGACAGACAAGCACAGATACGCAGTATTTT
>NA|NA|TRBV27|16|TRBJ2-7
CASSLSRGGVTYEQYF
TGTGCCAGCAGTTTATCGAGGGGTGGGGTGACCTACGAGCAGTACTTC
>many|NA|TRBV2|15|TRBJ1-5
CASKLDPPSNQPQHF
TGTGCCAGCAAATTAGACCCACCCAGCAATCAGCCCCAGCATTTT
>NA|TRBD1|TRBV10-2|14|TRBJ2-7
CASQKDRVRYEQYF
TGCGCCAGCCAAAAAGACAGGGTCCGCTACGAGCAGTACTTC
>NA|NA|TRBV7-9|11|TRBJ2-7
CASSVNNEQYF
TGTGCCAGCAGCGTGAATAACGAGCAGTACTTC
>NA|TRBD2|TRBV20-1|14|TRBJ2-3
CSVVAGGQRDTQYF
TGCAGTGTCGTAGCGGGGGGGCAGAGAGATACGCAGTATTTT
>many|TRBD1|TRBV12-3/TRBV12-4|11|TRBJ2-7
CASSDRDEQYF
TGTGCCAGCAGTGACAGGGACGAGCAGTACTTC
>NA|TRBD1|TRBV29-1|11|TRBJ2-7
CSGKQGIEQYF
TGCAGCGGTAAACAGGGGATCGAGCAGTACTTC
>many|TRBD1|TRBV20-1|15|TRBJ1-6
CSARGVTGINSPLHF
TGCAGTGCTAGAGGGGTGACAGGGATTAATTCACCCCTCCACTTT
>NA|NA|TRBV15|14|TRBJ2-7
CATSRDRVLYEQYF
TGTGCCACCAGCAGAGATCGGGTGCTCTACGAGCAGTACTTC
>NA|TRBD1|TRBV29-1|14|TRBJ2-1
CSVSAAGGGNEQFF
TGCAGCGTTTCAGCGGCAGGGGGCGGGAATGAGCAGTTCTTC
>NA|NA|TRBV11-2|19|TRBJ2-2
CASSLDQWGTAGDTGELFF
TGTGCCAGCAGCTTAGATCAGTGGGGTACGGCAGGGGACACCGGGGAGCTGTTTTTT
>NA|NA|TRBV29-1|13|TRBJ1-2
CSVGRGEGYGYTF
TGCAGCGTTGGAAGGGGAGAGGGCTATGGCTACACCTTC
>NA|NA|TRBV2|14|TRBJ1-4
CASSDRGLNEKLFF
TGTGCCAGCAGTGACAGGGGACTTAATGAAAAACTGTTTTTT
>NA|NA|TRBV9|13|TRBJ2-2
CASSVGDTGELFF
TGTGCCAGCAGCGTAGGGGACACCGGGGAGCTGTTTTTT
>many|TRBD2|TRBV7-6|18|TRBJ2-2
CASSLANILAGSAGELFF
TGTGCCAGCAGCTTAGCGAATATACTAGCGGGGTCAGCCGGGGAGCTGTTTTTT
>NA|NA|TRBV27|15|TRBJ2-1
CASSVRPSSYNEQFF
TGTGCCAGCAGTGTTCGCCCTAGCTCCTACAATGAGCAGTTCTTC
>NA|NA|TRBV7-9|12|TRBJ1-2
CASSATGYGYTF
TGTGCCAGCAGCGCTACGGGCTATGGCTACACCTTC
>few|NA|TRBV3-1|12|TRBJ1-2
CASSQDGVSYTF
TGTGCCAGCAGCCAAGATGGGGTTAGCTACACCTTC
>NA|TRBD2|TRBV19|12|TRBJ2-7
CAPFRTSGRQYF
TGTGCCCCTTTCCGGACTAGCGGGAGACAGTACTTC
>NA|NA|TRBV14|15|TRBJ2-7
CASSQVAGGSYEQHF
NA
>NA|NA|TRBV19|9|TRBJ1-3
CASSIQADF
TGTGCCAGTAGTATACAAGCAGATTTT
>NA|TRBD1|TRBV20-1|16|TRBJ1-6
CSARSGTGGYNSPLHF
TGCAGTGCTAGATCCGGGACAGGGGGCTATAATTCACCCCTCCACTTT
>NA|NA|TRBV9|15|TRBJ2-7
CASSVGHPATYEQYF
TGTGCCAGCAGCGTAGGACATCCCGCTACCTACGAGCAGTACTTC
>NA|NA|TRBV19|14|TRBJ1-5
CASSSQSLRQPQHF
TGTGCCAGTAGTTCTCAGAGTCTGCGACAGCCCCAGCATTTT
>once|TRBD1|TRBV24-1|16|TRBJ2-3
CATSEIGTERTDTQYF
TGTGCCACCAGTGAGATCGGGACAGAACGCACAGATACGCAGTATTTT
>many|NA|TRBV5-1|16|TRBJ2-7
CASSLADGGQSYEQYF
TGCGCCAGCAGCTTGGCCGATGGGGGCCAATCCTACGAGCAGTACTTC